The 21 T cell receptor beta chains in this list originate from one sample, sequenced in a study of beta chain features in type 1 diabetes. The sequenced template was cDNA made from the entire isolated RNA. The protocol was immunoSEQ multiplex PCR, while the TCRdb copy is restricted to in-frame clones and leaves out a portion. The sample lists hundreds of thousands of clones, 15% occurring once. Study-level points and caveats: TCRB CDR3s were moderately but significantly shorter in Type 1 diabetes patients in all four CD4+ subsets.

No antigen has been assigned to these receptors. The sequencing sample was made of naive CD4+ T cells from blood. These receptors all come from a young man with type 1 diabetes.

The chain is built from TRBV28 and TRBJ2-7; TRBD1 aligns across 9 bases. The CDR3 has 15 amino acids. V was pared by 6 bases and J by 0 bases, with 6 bases of the junction left unmatched. The V gene's germline CDR1 is MDHEN and CDR2 SYDVKM. This CDR3 is CASRGGTGNSYEQYF. The CDR3 nucleotides read TGTGCCAGCAGGGGGGGGACAGGGAACTCCTACGAGCAGTACTTC.

This clone came up a few times. The chain joins TRBV9 to TRBJ2-1; D unresolved. The V and J ends lost 4 bases and 6 bases respectively, with 8 bases between them. The CDR3 loop spans 12 amino acids. CDR1 and CDR2 from the germline V gene are SGDLS and YYNGEE. The DNA for the CDR3 is TGTGCCAGCAGCCCCCTCCGCAATGAGCAGTTCTTC. Protein product: CASSPLRNEQFF.

A few counts support this clone. V gene TRBV10-3 combines with J gene TRBJ1-5, with 10 bases aligning to TRBD1. V dropped 8 bases and J dropped 2; count of bases not matched to a gene: 9. The CDR3 is 16 residues long. In germline, CDR1 is ENHRY, CDR2 SYGVKD. CDR3 DNA sequence: TGTGCCATCTCAAGTGGGGGGACAGGGGGCAATCAGCCCCAGCATTTT. This translates into CAISSGGTGGNQPQHF.

This sequence joins TRBV30 and TRBJ2-5; maybe TRBD1 (6 bases). This CDR3 has 13 residues. The germline V gene encodes CDR1 GTSNPN and CDR2 SVGIG (reference sequence). Deletions cut 5 bases from V and 1 base from J, with 11 bases between. The CDR3 region has the DNA TGTGCCTGGGAAACAGGGTTCCAAGAGACCCAGTACTTC. Amino acids: CAWETGFQETQYF.

To note about this clone: The identical CDR3 is also encoded by other nucleotide sequences in the sample. In DNA, the CDR3 is TGCGCCAGCAGCTTACCTGGACAGAGCTCCTACGAGCAGTACTTC. Its protein is CASSLPGQSSYEQYF. The chain links TRBV5-1 to TRBJ2-7; TRBD1 is a possible D gene (6 bases). Looked up from germline, CDR1 is SGHRS and CDR2 is YFSETQ. This CDR3 region has 15 residues. The germline V and J ends were trimmed by 2 bases and 0 bases, with 12 bases remaining between them.

The chain joins TRBV5-4 to TRBJ1-1; TRBD1 is a possible D gene (6 bases). Trimming shortened V by 0 bases and J by 3 bases, and 12 bases separated the two germline ends. The CDR3 sequence is 15 residues long. Germline assignment: CDR1 SGHNT and CDR2 YYREEE (reference sequence). CDR3 in DNA: TGTGCCAGCAGCTTGGCCACAGGGAGGGACACTGAAGCTTTCTTT. This translates into CASSLATGRDTEAFF.

The chain has TRBV10-3 and TRBJ2-3, with no clear D. Per germline, CDR1 ENHRY and CDR2 SYGVKD. The CDR3 runs to 12 residues. The V gene lost 4 bases and the J gene lost 4 bases, with 6 bases spanning the gap. CDR3 sequence (DNA): TGTGCCATCAGTGTATCCCCAGATACGCAGTATTTT. Encoded protein: CAISVSPDTQYF.

A few counts support this clone. This chain joins TRBV29-1 and TRBJ1-1, with D maybe TRBD1 (6 bases). Trimming left V 4 bases short and J 4 bases short, with 13 bases between. The CDR3 runs to 13 residues. From germline, CDR1 is SQVTM and CDR2 ANQGSEA. The CDR3 loop reads CSVGRYRATEAFF. For the CDR3, the DNA is TGCAGCGTTGGTAGGTACAGGGCCACTGAAGCTTTCTTT.

The sample holds a few counts of this clone. This chain joins TRBV9 and TRBJ2-3; 14 bases fit TRBD2. The CDR3 length is 15 residues. Germline CDR1 is SGDLS and CDR2 is YYNGEE. Germline trimming cut 2 bases from V and 7 bases from J; bases unmatched to any gene: 3. This chain's CDR3 is CASSVGTSGGNTQYF. The CDR3 bases are TGTGCCAGCAGCGTCGGGACTAGCGGGGGAAATACGCAGTATTTT.

This clone has just a few counts. The chain uses TRBV7-2 and TRBJ2-1; possibly TRBD2 for D (6 bases). Trimming pared 0 bases from V and 12 bases from J, leaving 15 bases between. The CDR3 contains 14 residues. Germline V lookup: CDR1 SGHTA, CDR2 FQGNSA. The CDR3 loop is CASSLARVPGGQFF. CDR3 bases: TGTGCCAGCAGCTTAGCGAGGGTCCCCGGGGGGCAGTTCTTC.

The chain is built from TRBV5-1 and TRBJ2-1; tentative D call: TRBD2 (5 bases). V lost 4 bases to trimming and J lost 2 bases, with 13 bases between them. CDR3 length equals 15 residues. The germline V gene has CDR1 SGHRS and CDR2 YFSETQ. The CDR3 is CASSPRVLTYNEQFF. The CDR3 DNA reads as TGCGCCAGCAGCCCGAGGGTGTTGACCTACAATGAGCAGTTCTTC.

The J gene is TRBJ2-7, the V gene TRBV27; 12 bases agree with TRBD1. The CDR3 sequence is 15 residues long. Germline assignment: CDR1 MNHEY and CDR2 SMNVEV (reference sequence). V shed 1 base, J shed 7 bases, and the junction held 5 bases outside the gene matches. The CDR3 coding sequence is TGTGCCAGCAGTTTATGGGGACAGGGGGCGCGGGAGCAGTACTTC. Translation: CASSLWGQGAREQYF.

This clone was counted only a few times. In nucleotides, the CDR3 is TGTGCCAGCAGCCCGGGACAGGCCGTCTATGGCTACACCTTC. Amino acids: CASSPGQAVYGYTF. The chain has TRBV28 and TRBJ1-2; 8 nucleotides line up with TRBD1. CDR3 length: 14 residues. J gave up 4 bases and V 6 bases, and 7 bases lay outside the gene matches. Germline assignment: CDR1 MDHEN and CDR2 SYDVKM.

This clone has only a few counts. The chain has TRBV1 and TRBJ2-3; the table's D call, TRBD2, was not checked against the DNA. TRBV1 constitutes a pseudogene. The CDR3 covers 17 residues. The CDR3 DNA reads as TGCACCAGCAGCCCCCAGCGGGGGAGCGGGCGCGCAGATACGCAGTATTTT. It encodes CTSSPQRGSGRADTQYF.

This chain joins TRBV29-1 and TRBJ1-2; D gene unclear. The germline V and J ends were trimmed by 5 bases and 6 bases, with 10 bases remaining between them. From germline, CDR1 is SQVTM and CDR2 ANQGSEA. This CDR3 has 11 residues. The CDR3 DNA follows: TGCAGCGTTCCGCAGAAAGATGGCTACACCTTC. Its translation: CSVPQKDGYTF.

The chain couples TRBV29-1 to TRBJ2-7, with D perhaps TRBD1 (6 bases). Germline V CDR1 and CDR2: SQVTM, ANQGSEA. This CDR3 contains 11 residues. V lost 4 bases, J lost 5 bases, and 9 bases lay in between. The CDR3 spells CSVGGTHEQYF. The CDR3 region has the DNA TGCAGCGTTGGGGGGACACACGAGCAGTACTTC.

Only a few counts were recorded for this clone. This sequence joins TRBV2 and TRBJ2-7; a possible D gene is TRBD1 (5 bases). With 6 bases removed from V and 5 bases from J, the gap between germline ends came to 17 bases. This CDR3 comprises 14 residues. The germline V gene encodes CDR1 SNHLY and CDR2 FYNNEI. CDR3 amino acids: CASRPRQEGDEQYF. CDR3 nucleotides: TGTGCCAGCAGACCGCGACAAGAAGGGGACGAGCAGTACTTC.

V and J are TRBV28 and TRBJ2-5; 8 bases fit TRBD1. Looked up from germline, CDR1 is MDHEN and CDR2 is SYDVKM. This CDR3 has 13 residues. The ends lost 4 bases at V and 3 bases at J; junction bases unmatched: 1. The CDR3 spells CASSSGQEETQYF. DNA of the CDR3: TGTGCCAGCAGTTCGGGACAGGAAGAGACCCAGTACTTC.

For this clone: A read error may produce the germline difference seen at one junction end. V is TRBV7-9 and J is TRBJ1-6; D gene ambiguous. CDR1 SEHNR and CDR2 FQNEAQ come from the germline V gene (reference sequence). The CDR3 extends over 11 amino acids. The CDR3 DNA follows: TGTGCCAGCAGCCCCCATTCCCCCCTCCACTTT. Translation: CASSPHSPLHF.

The chain is built from TRBV30 and TRBJ2-7; 8 nucleotides agree with TRBD1. The CDR3 sequence is 13 residues long. Unmatched junction bases numbered 6, after V lost 3 bases and J lost 5 bases. Looked up from germline, CDR1 is GTSNPN and CDR2 is SVGIG (reference sequence). CDR3 loop: CAWSRTGLNEQYF. The CDR3 DNA reads TGTGCCTGGAGCCGGACAGGGCTGAACGAGCAGTACTTC.

This clone was found a few times. This chain uses TRBV5-4 with TRBJ2-1; TRBD2 matches 7 bases. J lost 6 bases, V lost 0 bases, and 6 bases had no gene match. This CDR3 contains 15 residues. Per the germline V gene, CDR1 is SGHNT and CDR2 is YYREEE (reference sequence). CDR3 nucleotides: TGTGCCAGCAGCTTGGCGGGGGGACGGGTCAATGAGCAGTTCTTC. Protein sequence: CASSLAGGRVNEQFF.